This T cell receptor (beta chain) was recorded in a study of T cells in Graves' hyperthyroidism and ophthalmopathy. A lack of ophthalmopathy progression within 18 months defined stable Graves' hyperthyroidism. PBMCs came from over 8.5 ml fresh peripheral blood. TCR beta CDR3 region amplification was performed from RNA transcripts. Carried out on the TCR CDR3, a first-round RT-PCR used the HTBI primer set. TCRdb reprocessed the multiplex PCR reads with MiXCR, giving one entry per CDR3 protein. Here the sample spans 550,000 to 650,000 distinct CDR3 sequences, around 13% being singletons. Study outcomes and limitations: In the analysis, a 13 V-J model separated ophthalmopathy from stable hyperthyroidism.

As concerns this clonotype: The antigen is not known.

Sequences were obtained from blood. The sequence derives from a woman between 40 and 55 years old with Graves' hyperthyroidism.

CDR3 loop: CASSYWTGDIQYF. The CDR3 DNA sequence: TGCGCCAGCAGCTACTGGACAGGGGACATTCAGTACTTC. The rearrangement joins TRBV5-1 to TRBJ2-4; 9 bases are a match to TRBD1. V shed 3 bases, J shed 8 bases, and the junction held 3 bases outside the gene matches. The CDR3 covers 13 residues. Germline V gene sequence: CDR1 SGHRS, CDR2 YFSETQ.